This TCR beta chain was captured in a study of cytomegalovirus exposure and HLA in healthy donors. The study, taken as a whole, reports: Sequencing had likely introduced a cluster of highly shared sequence variants as an artifact.

Comment on this clone: Its antigen is unidentified.

The CDR3 contains 18 residues. The V end was cut by 1 base, the J end by 4 bases, with 17 bases between. The germline V gene has CDR1 LNHDA and CDR2 SQIVND (reference sequence). The primer mix had 60 Vbeta and 13 Jbeta primers. This table comes from immunoSEQ multiplex PCR, and its TCRdb copy is limited to in-frame clones, with some not included. This sample has approximately 140,000 clones, with 73% found just once. The rearrangement uses TRBV19 and TRBJ2-6; D uncertain. The TCR comes from a woman younger than 30 in good health and CMV-seronegative. The sequencing sample was made of PBMCs. CDR3 loop: CASSIVADSWSGANVLTF. The CDR3, as DNA: TGTGCCAGTAGTATAGTGGCGGATTCTTGGTCAGGGGCCAACGTCCTGACTTTC.